This TCR beta chain appears in the sequencing data of a study of control samples from healthy donors and cancer patients. The data were produced by immunoSEQ multiplex PCR, yet TCRdb's version contains in-frame clones alone and is incomplete. Of 45,000 to 60,000 clones in the sample, about 95% are singletons; the top ten hold about 4%. Looked up from germline, CDR1 is SGHVS and CDR2 is FNYEAQ. This CDR3 has 15 residues. Trimming cost V 5 bases and J 2 bases, with 13 bases left between them. Sequencing was carried out using blood. The chain employs TRBV7-6 and TRBJ1-5; no reliable D call. The origin of this receptor is a man under 40 in good health. In DNA form, the CDR3 reads TGTGCCAGCAGCCCCACCCAGGATGGCAATCAGCCCCAGCATTTT. This encodes CASSPTQDGNQPQHF.